Below, 18 T cell receptor beta chains from the same sample are listed, as sequenced in a study of vaccination and CD4 T cells after COVID-19. These receptors lack a known antigen. The assay that was used to sequence DNA from cultured CD4+ T cells was the Oncomine TCR Beta short-read assay. TCRdb independently ran MiXCR on the PCR reads; one entry per CDR3 protein. The table shows about 17,000 distinct CDR3 sequences, with around two fifths occurring only once. This sample's treatment: approximately 9-day PBMC culture with coronavirus spike peptide pools or control peptides (ViraFEST assay). The sample consisted of CD4+ T cells from blood, cultured in vitro, taken before SARS-CoV-2 vaccination. These receptors came from a human donor who had recovered from COVID-19.

This clonotype was seen once. V usage is TRBV7-8 and J usage is TRBJ2-7, with D possibly matching TRBD2 (6 bases). CDR1 is SGHVS and CDR2 is FQNEAQ in the germline V gene. Trimming removed 2 bases at V and 9 bases at J, with 11 bases between. The CDR3 consists of 12 residues. The CDR3 bases are TGTGCCAGCAGCTTACCCCTCGGGGGGCAGTACTTC. It encodes CASSLPLGGQYF.

This clonotype was counted between two and nine times. J is TRBJ1-2 and V is TRBV7-2; the D gene is possibly TRBD1 (5 bases). The V and J ends lost 5 bases and 3 bases respectively, with 16 bases between them. Germline V CDR1 and CDR2: SGHTA, FQGNSA. The CDR3 runs 15 residues. In DNA form, the CDR3 reads TGTGCCAGCAGCCCTATGCGTAGGGACGACTATGGCTACACCTTC. Protein product: CASSPMRRDDYGYTF.

The chain has TRBV11-3 and TRBJ2-7; D not certain. Germline lookup yields CDR1 SGHNT and CDR2 YENEEA. This CDR3 is 15 amino acids long. Trimming cost V 3 bases and J 1 base, with 13 bases left between them. CDR3 DNA sequence: TGTGCCAGCAGCTTCCCCGGACCGAAGTCCTACGAGCAGTACTTC. This gives the protein CASSFPGPKSYEQYF.

This chain joins TRBV20-1 and TRBJ2-5; tentatively, D is TRBD2 (5 bases). The V gene lost 6 bases and the J gene lost 1 base, with 24 bases spanning the gap. CDR1 is DFQATT and CDR2 is SNEGSKA in the germline V gene (reference sequence). The CDR3 covers 17 residues. The CDR3 sequence: CSAHNLASAVSQETQYF. For the CDR3, the DNA is TGCAGTGCCCACAACTTAGCGAGCGCGGTGTCCCAAGAGACCCAGTACTTC.

This clonotype is large (0.1 to 1%). The V call is TRBV20-1, the J call TRBJ1-1; 9 nucleotides agree with TRBD1. The CDR3 is 14 amino acids. Looked up from germline, CDR1 is DFQATT and CDR2 is SNEGSKA (reference sequence). J was trimmed by 1 base and V by 6 bases; bases with no gene match: 6. This CDR3 reads CSAPKQGANTEAFF. CDR3 bases: TGCAGTGCGCCCAAACAGGGGGCGAACACTGAAGCTTTCTTT.

This clonotype is termed medium-sized. This chain uses TRBV15 with TRBJ1-3, with D perhaps TRBD1 (6 bases). Trimming stripped 3 bases from V and 4 bases from J, with 10 bases between. Germline CDR1 LNHNV, CDR2 YYDKDF (reference sequence). The CDR3 sequence is 14 residues long. CDR3 amino acids: CATSSPGAGNTIYF. As DNA, the CDR3 is TGTGCCACCAGCAGCCCAGGGGCGGGAAACACCATATATTTT.

Sample share makes this clonotype large. The V and J genes are TRBV7-9 and TRBJ1-1; D call uncertain. Trimming took off 4 bases at V and 8 bases at J, with 14 bases between the two ends. Germline CDR1 is SEHNR and CDR2 is FQNEAQ (reference sequence). The CDR3 consists of 13 residues. CDR3 sequence reads: CASSYEPGSEAFF. The CDR3 coding sequence is TGTGCCAGCAGCTATGAGCCGGGATCAGAAGCTTTCTTT.

This chain joins TRBV29-1 and TRBJ2-2, with D possibly TRBD1 on 6 matching bases. The CDR3 extends over 14 amino acids. Trimming took off 7 bases at V and 0 bases at J, with 12 bases between the two ends. From germline, CDR1 is SQVTM and CDR2 ANQGSEA. The CDR3 DNA reads TGCAGCGCCTCCGGGACATCGAACACCGGGGAGCTGTTTTTT. It yields the protein CSASGTSNTGELFF.

This clonotype was detected only a few times. The genes are TRBV2 and TRBJ1-5, with D possibly matching TRBD1 (5 bases). Trimming stripped 4 bases from V and 3 bases from J, with 13 bases between. Per the germline V gene, CDR1 is SNHLY and CDR2 is FYNNEI. The CDR3 runs to 15 residues. CDR3: CASSGGVQYNQPQHF. CDR3 bases: TGTGCCAGCAGTGGGGGGGTGCAGTACAATCAGCCCCAGCATTTT.

J is TRBJ1-5 and V is TRBV2; possible D gene TRBD1, 5 bases. The CDR3 covers 16 residues. V was cut by 4 bases and J by 1 base, with 14 bases left in between. Germline CDR1 SNHLY, CDR2 FYNNEI. CDR3 sequence: CASSGAGGASNQPQHF. In nucleotides, the CDR3 is TGTGCCAGCAGTGGGGCGGGGGGAGCGAGCAATCAGCCCCAGCATTTT.

The chain carries TRBV20-1 and TRBJ1-1; tentatively, D is TRBD1 (5 bases). CDR3 length: 14 amino acids. Trimming shortened V by 5 bases and J by 6 bases, and 19 bases separated the two germline ends. Germline assignment: CDR1 DFQATT and CDR2 SNEGSKA (reference sequence). The CDR3 coding sequence is TGCAGTGCTGGGGGGACCCTCCAGAGGGCTGAAGCTTTCTTT. Translation: CSAGGTLQRAEAFF.

The chain combines TRBV20-1 with TRBJ1-6; 7 nucleotides align to TRBD1. The trim removed 2 bases at V and 10 bases at J, leaving 11 bases unmatched. This CDR3 comprises 15 residues. Germline CDR1 and CDR2: DFQATT and SNEGSKA (reference sequence). The CDR3 DNA is TGCAGTGCTAGAATGCCTTGGGACAGCCAATCACCCCTCCACTTT. Amino acid sequence: CSARMPWDSQSPLHF.

In this sample, this clonotype turned up a few times. V usage is TRBV21-1 and J usage is TRBJ1-1; the table's D gene call, TRBD1, was not cross checked with the DNA. TRBV21-1 is a pseudogene segment. The CDR3 consists of 16 residues. The CDR3 nucleotides are TGTGCCAGCAGCGGAGAGGACAGGGGACGTTCCACTGAAGCTTTCTTT. Translating it yields CASSGEDRGRSTEAFF.

This chain connects TRBV7-2 to TRBJ1-2; the D is unclear. Trimming stripped 0 bases from V and 4 bases from J, with 15 bases between. The CDR3 sequence is 16 residues long. In germline, CDR1 is SGHTA, CDR2 FQGNSA. The CDR3: CASSLAAAGQIYGYTF. The CDR3 region has the DNA TGTGCCAGCAGCTTAGCCGCGGCAGGTCAAATCTATGGCTACACCTTC.

This clonotype was counted only a few times. The chain carries TRBV7-2 and TRBJ2-3; TRBD1 or TRBD2 may be the D gene (6 bases each). V shed 5 bases and J shed 3 bases, with 24 bases lying between them. CDR3 length equals 18 residues. Germline-derived CDR1 and CDR2 are SGHTA and FQGNSA. CDR3 in amino acids: CASSQGVGGAGKTDTQYF. CDR3 DNA sequence: TGTGCCAGCAGCCAAGGGGTGGGGGGCGCGGGAAAGACAGATACGCAGTATTTT.

The gene calls are TRBV15 and TRBJ2-7; D is possibly TRBD1 or TRBD2 (5 bases each). Germline V gene data show CDR1 as LNHNV and CDR2 as YYDKDF (reference sequence). Trimming took 1 base from V and 0 from J, leaving 16 bases between them. The CDR3 spans 17 residues. The CDR3 DNA is TGTGCCACCAGCAGAGGGGACGGGCGTCGGAGCTCCTACGAGCAGTACTTC. Amino acid sequence: CATSRGDGRRSSYEQYF.

The chain links TRBV10-3 to TRBJ2-2; no clear D gene. This CDR3 is built from 16 residues. Deletions cut 4 bases from V and 0 bases from J, with 12 bases between. Germline V gene lookup returns CDR1 ENHRY and CDR2 SYGVKD. CDR3 sequence: CAISAQQRSNTGELFF. In DNA form, the CDR3 reads TGTGCCATCAGTGCTCAGCAGAGGTCGAACACCGGGGAGCTGTTTTTT.

The chain recombines TRBV30 with TRBJ1-6, with D perhaps matching TRBD1 (6 bases). Trimming left V 4 bases short and J 14 bases short, with 15 bases between. The CDR3 has 12 residues. The germline V gene encodes CDR1 GTSNPN and CDR2 SVGIG (reference sequence). The CDR3 loop is CAWTFGGEALHF. The CDR3 coding sequence is TGTGCCTGGACCTTCGGGGGCGAGGCCCTCCACTTT.